The T cell receptor (beta chain) described here comes from a study of T cell repertoires in cytomegalovirus infection. Whole-study context: Evidence of both CMV infection and a matching HLA type came from public TCR beta signatures.

For this clonotype: Its matching antigen is unknown.

Study-wide results and limits: In two of eight donors, the top clonotype was HLA-C-restricted CMV-specific. Identification of carriers of CMV plus the relevant HLA was achieved through cumulative public TCR beta family frequency.

One entry per CDR3 protein results from TCRdb running MiXCR on the reads. The sample has approximately 500,000 distinct CDR3 sequences; approximately 15% are singletons. V was cut by 4 bases and J by 5 bases, with 3 bases left in between. In germline, CDR1 is MGHDK, CDR2 SYGVNS. This CDR3 is 10 amino acids long. This clonotype was obtained from a human donor in good health (CMV status not recorded). Some clones in this sample may be carry-over from other donors' samples. Sequencing input: CD8+ T cells from PBMCs. This chain uses TRBV25-1 with TRBJ2-7; no clear D. The CDR3 region is CASSGNEQYF. DNA of the CDR3: TGTGCCAGCAGTGGGAACGAGCAGTACTTC.